This T cell receptor beta chain came from a study of shared clonotypes between healthy human individuals. This table comes from immunoSEQ multiplex PCR, and its TCRdb copy is limited to in-frame clones, with some not included. The sample carries nearly 2 million clones, less than 95% recorded once. CD45RO-negative, CCR7-selected cells formed the naive CD8 fraction, which excluded terminally differentiated effector memory CD45RA+ cells. The sequenced sample was naive CD8+ T cells sorted from blood. This TCR came from a man between 18 and 29 years old in good health.

The CDR3 protein is CASSLSYRDGYGYTF. The CDR3 bases are TGTGCCAGCAGTTTATCGTATAGGGACGGCTATGGCTACACCTTC. This chain uses TRBV27 with TRBJ1-2; weak D call: TRBD1 (5 bases). The CDR3 has 15 amino acids. Trimming pared 0 bases from V and 4 bases from J, leaving 12 bases between. Germline V CDR1 and CDR2: MNHEY, SMNVEV (reference sequence).